Below are 2 T cell receptor beta chains sequenced from a single sample in a study of human T cells and chemical hapten exposure. Documented time point: patch test 2, 6 weeks after DPC sensitization. Indicated treatment: therapeutic diphenylcyclopropenone sensitization with weekly scalp DPC. TCRdb re-called the RACE reads with MiXCR, one entry per CDR3 protein. The data show some 54,000 distinct CDR3 sequences, around 10% seen once. The sample consisted of whole blood, taken in connection with sensitization to the hapten diphenylcyclopropenone (DPC). These receptors originate from a woman between 50 and 59 years old with alopecia areata. Some clones in this sample may be carry-over from other donors' samples.

V and J are TRBV11-2 and TRBJ2-7; D remains ambiguous. V dropped 2 bases and J dropped 5 bases, with 7 bases sitting between them. CDR1 is SGHAT, CDR2 FQNNGV, per germline. The CDR3 runs 12 residues. The CDR3 here is CASSLTSHEQYF. The CDR3 DNA reads as TGTGCCAGCAGCTTAACATCCCACGAGCAGTACTTC.

This clonotype was seen only a few times. Written as DNA, the CDR3 is TGTGCCAGCAGCTTAGGTGCCGACTACACAGATACGCAGTATTTT. Amino acids: CASSLGADYTDTQYF. This chain joins TRBV7-9 and TRBJ2-3, with D possibly being TRBD2 (5 bases). The CDR3 sequence is 15 residues long. Trimming took 1 base from V and 2 from J, leaving 10 bases between them. In germline, CDR1 is SEHNR, CDR2 FQNEAQ (reference sequence). Supplemented by reference TRBV7-9 and TRBJ2-3, the full variable domain reads DTGVSQNPRHKITKRGQNVTFRCDPISEHNRLYWYRQTLGQGPEFLTYFQNEAQLEKSRLLSDRFSAERPKGSFSTLEIQRTEQGDSAMYLCASSLGADYTDTQYFGPGTRLTVL.